These T cell receptor beta chains were read from a single sample in a study of shared clonotypes between healthy human individuals. The repertoire was sequenced with immunoSEQ multiplex PCR; TCRdb's copy has only in-frame clones and lacks some. The table has about 2.3 million clones, approximately 95% seen once. Sequencing was done on a sample of naive CD4+ T cells from PBMCs. The receptors were sampled from a young man in good health. Some clones in this sample may be carry-over from other donors' samples. CDR3s include the opening cysteine and the closing phenylalanine or tryptophan. A D gene is named only where the DNA matches it firmly. Expanded clones get a size class; other rows say once, few or many, or leave the size out.

J | V | size | D | DNA | CDR3
TRBJ1-2 | TRBV9 | - | - | TGTGCCAGCAGCCCGCAGGACTGGGTTAAGTATGGCTACACCTTC | CASSPQDWVKYGYTF
TRBJ2-2 | TRBV9 | few | TRBD1 | TGTGCCAGCAGAAAAGACGACAGGGTTACCGGGGAGCTGTTTTTT | CASRKDDRVTGELFF
TRBJ2-5 | TRBV9 | - | - | TGTGCCAGCAGCGTAGTGGGGGCAGGTGAGACCCAGTACTTC | CASSVVGAGETQYF
TRBJ2-3 | TRBV18 | - | - | TGTGCCAGCTCACCACACGACACTACGGGTACGCAGTATTTT | CASSPHDTTGTQYF
TRBJ2-1 | TRBV19 | - | TRBD2 | TGTGCCAGTAGCTATCCGGGACTAAGCTCAAATGAGCAGTTCTTC | CASSYPGLSSNEQFF
TRBJ2-6 | TRBV5-1 | - | - | TGCGCCAGCAGCTTGTTTGGGTCAGGGGCCAACGTCCTGACTTTC | CASSLFGSGANVLTF
TRBJ1-2 | TRBV7-9 | - | - | TGTGCCAGCAGCTTAGCAATCCCGGGCGCTGGCTACACCTTC | CASSLAIPGAGYTF
TRBJ2-4 | TRBV6-1 | - | - | TGTGCCAGCACCCTACAGGGCCTTTCCAAAAACATTCAGTACTTC | CASTLQGLSKNIQYF
TRBJ2-7 | TRBV28 | - | - | TGTGCCAGCAGTTTATCGTTAGTGAATCTCGGGCAGTACTTC | CASSLSLVNLGQYF
TRBJ1-1 | TRBV5-1 | - | TRBD1 | TGCGCCAGCAGCCTGGGACAGCGGGGCACTGAAGCTTTCTTT | CASSLGQRGTEAFF
TRBJ1-1 | TRBV7-9 | - | - | TGTGCCAGCAGCTTCTTGGGGGGCACTGAAGCTTTCTTT | CASSFLGGTEAFF
TRBJ2-7 | TRBV20-1 | - | - | TGCAGTGCTTTTAGCGGCTACGAGCAGTACTTC | CSAFSGYEQYF
TRBJ2-3 | TRBV7-8 | once | - | TGTGCCAGCAGCTTACAAGATACGCAGTATTTT | CASSLQDTQYF
TRBJ2-3 | TRBV9 | - | - | TGTGCCAGCAGCGTAAAAACAGCTAGCACAGATACGCAGTATTTT | CASSVKTASTDTQYF
TRBJ1-2 | TRBV6-5 | - | TRBD1 | TGTGCCAGCAGTTACTCAAACAGGGGCGAAGGCTATGGCTACACCTTC | CASSYSNRGEGYGYTF
TRBJ1-5 | TRBV19 | - | - | TGTGCCAGTAGTATGGACGGACGAAATCAGCCCCAGCATTTT | CASSMDGRNQPQHF
TRBJ2-3 | TRBV28 | - | TRBD1 | TGTGCCAGCAGTTTTCGCTTCAGGGGGCGCGGGACAGATACGCAGTATTTT | CASSFRFRGRGTDTQYF
TRBJ2-7 | TRBV20-1 | - | TRBD2 | TGCAGTGCTGAGATAGCGGGACAGCAGTACTTC | CSAEIAGQQYF
TRBJ2-7 | TRBV6-4 | - | - | TGTGCCAGCAGTGCCTCGGGCCTGGCTAGCTCCTACGAGCAGTACTTC | CASSASGLASSYEQYF
TRBJ2-3 | TRBV27 | - | - | TGTGCCAGCAGTTTACGCCCCGGAGGGGGCGTAGATACGCAGTATTTT | CASSLRPGGGVDTQYF
TRBJ1-1 | TRBV4-3 | - | TRBD1 | TGCGCCAGCAGCCAGGAGCCTGACAGGGGGTTAATGAACACTGAAGCTTTCTTT | CASSQEPDRGLMNTEAFF
TRBJ2-7 | TRBV6-1 | - | TRBD2 | TGTGCCAGCAGTGCCACCGCAGGACTAGTGGGCTACGAGCAGTACTTC | CASSATAGLVGYEQYF
TRBJ1-2 | TRBV2 | - | - | TGTGCCAGCTGCATACGGTGGGGGCTCGACTATGGCTACACCTTC | CASCIRWGLDYGYTF
TRBJ1-3 | TRBV11-2 | - | - | TGTGCCAGCAGGCTCCTGGCTGGAAACACCATATATTTT | CASRLLAGNTIYF
TRBJ1-2 | TRBV6-5 | - | - | TGTGCCAGCAGTTACGGGGACCACTATGGCTACACCTTC | CASSYGDHYGYTF
TRBJ2-3 | TRBV5-4 | - | - | TGTGCCAGCAGCTTGGGCGTTGACACTAGCACAGATACGCAGTATTTT | CASSLGVDTSTDTQYF
TRBJ1-1 | TRBV5-1 | - | - | TGCGCCAGCAGCCTCGGAATGAACACTGAAGCTTTCTTT | CASSLGMNTEAFF
TRBJ1-2 | TRBV5-1 | - | - | TGCGCCAGCAGCGTCGATGGTGGGGGCTGGGGCTACACCTTC | CASSVDGGGWGYTF